The clone carrying this T cell receptor beta chain was detected a few times. The target antigen is unknown. Time point specified: persistent/refractory GD, antithyroid drugs over 5 years with positive TRAb. From RNA extracted from PBMCs, the TCR library was made. The CDR3 contains 16 residues. The germline V gene has CDR1 WNHNN and CDR2 SYGVQD (reference sequence). With V trimmed by 0 bases and J by 7 bases, 7 bases remained unmatched. These data are taken from a study of regulatory T cells in long-lasting Graves disease. Whole-study results and caveats: More public clonotypes were shared by persistent patients (about 3,000) than by new patients (about 1,000).

CDR3-region Arm-PCR and iRepertoire HTBI primers produced the TCR beta libraries. TCRdb itself ran the multiplex PCR reads through MiXCR, one entry per CDR3 protein. The sample lists roughly 450,000 distinct CDR3 sequences, about a fifth occurring once. The receptor's source is a female donor with Graves disease. This rearrangement joins TRBV10-1 to TRBJ2-2, with TRBD2 identical over 8 bases. The material sequenced was peripheral blood mononuclear cells (PBMCs), taken when the disease was refractory, from a patient treated with antithyroid drugs. DNA for the CDR3: TGCGCCAGCAGTGAGTCGGGTAGCGGGATTGACGGGGAGCTGTTTTTT. Translating gives CASSESGSGIDGELFF.